The clone carrying this TCR beta chain was found many times. Its antigen is as yet unknown. The germline CDR1 and CDR2 sequences are SEHNR and FQNEAQ (reference sequence). The CDR3 consists of 14 residues. The V gene end was trimmed by 5 bases and the J gene end by 6 bases; junction bases not matched to a gene: 5. Libraries used 2 million unsorted PBMCs kept frozen in RNAlater. The data were taken from a study of neurological immune-mediated disorders. It was by 5'RACE with 10-nucleotide random UMIs that the cDNA was made. TCRdb used MiXCR to reprocess the 5' RACE reads, holding one entry per CDR3 protein. The sample has around 60,000 distinct CDR3 sequences, approximately 3.6% seen once. Study-wide points: Expanded clones shared no identical CDR3 amino acid sequences across subjects, which suggested private TCR-beta repertoires in all groups. Phylogenetic analysis grouped 18 of 34 multiple sclerosis patients' repertoires together, suggesting a possible repertoire signature.

This receptor was identified in a woman in her sixties or seventies with multiple sclerosis. The V gene is TRBV7-9, the J gene TRBJ2-3, with 10 bases fitting TRBD2. Sequencing was carried out using PBMCs. The CDR3 bases are TGTGCCAGCAGCGTGAGCGGGGGGGGCGATACGCAGTATTTT. This codes for CASSVSGGGDTQYF.